The T cell receptor beta chain described here comes from a study of blood T cell repertoires in COVID-19. About the research overall: PBMCs, B-cell-depleted T cells, or T cells provided the cDNA or gDNA that made up the material.

Patients from Seattle were sampled longitudinally, starting during active infection. Authors' data handling: Amplification with reference gene primers provided the estimates of nucleated cell counts. Using immunoSEQ multiplex PCR, the repertoire was profiled, and TCRdb retains in-frame clones only, with some absent. V and J calls and clone size are those listed in that table; D and trimming were worked out from the DNA. The profile shows 120,000 or so clones, about 88% of them singletons. The sequencing sample was made of peripheral blood. The receptor was isolated from a man in his sixties with COVID-19, enrolled during active disease.

CDR3 amino acids: CASGLAGGYNEQFF. The CDR3 DNA reads as TGTGCTAGTGGCCTAGCGGGAGGCTACAATGAGCAGTTCTTC. The genes are TRBV12-5 and TRBJ2-1, with 11 bases that match TRBD2. Germline V gene sequence: CDR1 LGHNT, CDR2 FRNRAP. V dropped 6 bases and J dropped 3; count of bases not matched to a gene: 1. The CDR3 contains 14 residues.